A single sample is the source of the 16 T cell receptor beta chains below, sequenced in a study of cytomegalovirus exposure and HLA in healthy donors. Clones were sequenced by immunoSEQ multiplex PCR, and TCRdb holds only the in-frame ones, with some missing. The sample yields 50,000 to 65,000 clones, about 96% seen once. Sequencing was carried out using PBMCs. The receptors here all came from a woman younger than 30 in good health and CMV-seronegative.

The genes are TRBV29-1 and TRBJ2-2; 7 bases agree with TRBD1. The CDR3 is 13 amino acids. The V gene's germline CDR1 is SQVTM and CDR2 ANQGSEA. Trimming took 7 bases from V and 0 from J; bases not matched to a gene: 2. CDR3 protein: CSAQGANTGELFF. In DNA, the CDR3 is TGCAGCGCCCAGGGGGCGAACACCGGGGAGCTGTTTTTT.

The J gene is TRBJ1-1, the V gene TRBV9; 8 bases fit TRBD1. The CDR3 is made up of 15 amino acids. Germline CDR1 SGDLS, CDR2 YYNGEE. V shed 3 bases, J shed 2 bases, and the junction held 6 bases outside the gene matches. CDR3 protein: CASSAQTGDNTEAFF. The CDR3 DNA sequence: TGTGCCAGCAGCGCCCAGACAGGGGACAACACTGAAGCTTTCTTT.

J is TRBJ2-1 and V is TRBV7-2, with D possibly matching TRBD2 (5 bases). V was cut by 5 bases and J by 10 bases, with 18 bases left in between. This CDR3 comprises 14 residues. Per the germline V gene, CDR1 is SGHTA and CDR2 is FQGNSA. This CDR3 reads CASSTQLGFGEQFF. The DNA for the CDR3 is TGTGCCAGCAGCACCCAACTAGGGTTTGGGGAGCAGTTCTTC.

CDR3 bases: TGTGCCAGCAGCTTAGATAGTGGAGCGGGAGGCTATGAGCAGTTCTTC. It encodes CASSLDSGAGGYEQFF. V and J are TRBV11-3 and TRBJ2-1, with TRBD2 matching 9 bases. Germline-derived CDR1 and CDR2 are SGHNT and YENEEA. The trim removed 0 bases at V and 8 bases at J, leaving 8 bases unmatched. The CDR3 spans 16 residues.

V usage is TRBV19 and J usage is TRBJ1-2; D is possibly TRBD1 (5 bases). V lost 7 bases and J lost 5, with 14 bases in between. This CDR3 has 13 residues. Germline loops: CDR1 LNHDA, CDR2 SQIVND (reference sequence). The DNA of the CDR3 is TGTGCCAGTACCCTGGGGAGGGGTTATGGCTACACCTTC. It is translated as CASTLGRGYGYTF. Together with reference TRBV19 and TRBJ1-2, the CDR3 gives the full variable domain: DGGITQSPKYLFRKEGQNVTLSCEQNLNHDAMYWYRQDPGQGLRLIYYSQIVNDFQKGDIAEGYSVSREKKESFPLTVTSAQKNPTAFYLCASTLGRGYGYTFGSGTRLTVV.

The chain is built from TRBV20-1 and TRBJ2-7; no firm D call. This CDR3 spans 11 amino acids. Per the germline V gene, CDR1 is DFQATT and CDR2 is SNEGSKA (reference sequence). V lost 3 bases to trimming and J lost 5 bases, with 8 bases between them. CDR3 DNA: TGCAGTGCTAGGAGCCACCACGAGCAGTACTTC. It specifies CSARSHHEQYF.

This sequence joins TRBV4-3 and TRBJ1-5; 7 bases map to TRBD1. Germline V gene data show CDR1 as LGHNA and CDR2 as YSLEER. This CDR3 has 15 amino acids. V lost 4 bases to trimming and J lost 2 bases; unmatched junction nucleotides: 5. CDR3: CASSPGTAGNQPQHF. The CDR3 DNA reads as TGCGCCAGCAGCCCCGGGACAGCCGGCAATCAGCCCCAGCATTTT.

This sequence joins TRBV27 and TRBJ2-2; 7 positions match TRBD2. The CDR3 contains 14 residues. V lost 4 bases to trimming and J lost 7 bases; unmatched junction nucleotides: 6. The V gene's germline CDR1 is MNHEY and CDR2 SMNVEV (reference sequence). CDR3: CASSSGGIDGELFF. The CDR3 DNA follows: TGTGCCAGCAGTTCGGGGGGAATAGACGGGGAGCTGTTTTTT.

The CDR3 nucleotides read TGTGCCAGCAGCTTAAGGGCCGATGGCTACACCTTC. Its translation: CASSLRADGYTF. V is TRBV7-3 and J is TRBJ1-2; no clear D gene. V was trimmed by 1 base and J by 6 bases, leaving 6 bases between them. The CDR3 is 12 residues long. Germline V gene lookup returns CDR1 SGHTA and CDR2 FQGTGA.

The V call is TRBV7-2, the J call TRBJ2-7, with TRBD2 as a possible D gene (5 bases). With 1 base removed from V and 9 bases from J, the gap between germline ends came to 16 bases. This CDR3 has 14 residues. Germline V lookup: CDR1 SGHTA, CDR2 FQGNSA. In nucleotides, the CDR3 is TGTGCCAGCAGCTTAGTTAGTGGAGGTCAGATGCAGTACTTC. Translating it yields CASSLVSGGQMQYF.

This clone came up a few times. Additional DNA sequences in this sample encode the identical CDR3. This sequence joins TRBV6-1 and TRBJ2-5; 12 bases line up with TRBD2. V trimming: 2 bases; J trimming: 2 bases; junction bases outside the gene matches: 0. CDR1 and CDR2 from the germline V gene are MNHNS and SASEGT. CDR3 length equals 15 residues. CDR3 coding DNA: TGTGCCAGCAGTGAACTAGCGGGGGGGCAAGAGACCCAGTACTTC. It translates to CASSELAGGQETQYF.

In nucleotides, the CDR3 is TGTGCCAGCAGCCCAAGGGCGTGGCTAGCGGGGGCCGATACGCAGTATTTT. Translating gives CASSPRAWLAGADTQYF. J is TRBJ2-3 and V is TRBV7-2; 10 positions agree with TRBD2. V lost 5 bases to trimming and J lost 6 bases; unmatched junction nucleotides: 14. Per the germline V gene, CDR1 is SGHTA and CDR2 is FQGNSA. This CDR3 has 17 residues. The complete variable domain, with remaining parts taken from reference TRBV7-2 and TRBJ2-3, reads GAGVSQSPSNKVTEKGKDVELRCDPISGHTALYWYRQSLGQGLEFLIYFQGNSAPDKSGLPSDRFSAERTGGSVSTLTIQRTQQEDSAVYLCASSPRAWLAGADTQYFGPGTRLTVL.

This chain links TRBV6-5 with TRBJ2-1; TRBD2 aligns across 9 bases. V was clipped by 6 bases and J by 9 bases; unmatched bases: 6. This CDR3 contains 13 residues. Per the germline V gene, CDR1 is MNHEY and CDR2 is SVGAGI. The CDR3 DNA is TGTGCCAGCAGCCAGGGACTAGCCACTGAGCAGTTCTTC. Its translation: CASSQGLATEQFF.

This clone appeared a single time. The J gene is TRBJ2-1, the V gene TRBV11-3, with 9 positions matching TRBD2. Germline CDR1 and CDR2: SGHNT and YENEEA. The trim removed 6 bases at V and 6 bases at J, leaving 3 bases unmatched. The CDR3 has 13 amino acids. The CDR3 here is CASRAGGGNEQFF. In DNA, the CDR3 is TGTGCCAGCAGGGCGGGAGGGGGCAATGAGCAGTTCTTC.

The V call is TRBV15, the J call TRBJ2-3; TRBD1 matches at 8 bases. Germline CDR1 and CDR2: LNHNV and YYDKDF (reference sequence). This CDR3 is built from 16 residues. V lost 1 base, J lost 6 bases, and 9 bases stayed unmatched. The CDR3 region has the DNA TGTGCCACCAGCAGAGCGACAGGGGCGGGCTCGGATACGCAGTATTTT. The encoded protein is CATSRATGAGSDTQYF.

This chain connects TRBV10-3 to TRBJ2-5; the D gene is possibly TRBD2 (6 bases). Germline V CDR1 and CDR2: ENHRY, SYGVKD. Trimming took off 4 bases at V and 3 bases at J, with 6 bases between the two ends. This CDR3 spans 12 amino acids. The CDR3 region is CAISGGKETQYF. The DNA for the CDR3 is TGTGCCATCAGTGGCGGGAAAGAGACCCAGTACTTC.